Here is one T cell receptor (beta chain) with its context. No antigen is known for it. V was clipped by 7 bases and J by 7 bases; unmatched bases: 12. In germline, CDR1 is LNHDA, CDR2 SQIVND (reference sequence). The CDR3 consists of 15 residues. Noted treatment: roughly ten-day PBMC culture with coronavirus spike peptide pools or control peptides (ViraFEST assay). Positive PCR tests were logged from March through December 2020, ahead of US Alpha, Beta and Delta variants. Researchers grew the cells for 9 to 11 days and then pulled out CD4+ T cells by negative selection. This sample stems from a study of vaccination and CD4 T cells after COVID-19. Cultured CD4+ T-cell DNA underwent Oncomine TCR Beta short-read sequencing. TCRdb used MiXCR to reprocess the PCR reads, holding one entry per CDR3 protein. The sample holds 20,000 to 25,000 distinct CDR3 sequences, less than 60% seen once.

The V and J genes are TRBV19 and TRBJ2-4; TRBD1 matches 8 bases. The sequencing input was CD4+ T cells from blood, cultured in vitro. This clonotype was obtained from a human donor who had recovered from COVID-19. CDR3 loop: CASTPQTGVDNIQYF. CDR3 sequence (DNA): TGTGCCAGTACCCCCCAGACAGGGGTAGATAACATTCAGTACTTC.